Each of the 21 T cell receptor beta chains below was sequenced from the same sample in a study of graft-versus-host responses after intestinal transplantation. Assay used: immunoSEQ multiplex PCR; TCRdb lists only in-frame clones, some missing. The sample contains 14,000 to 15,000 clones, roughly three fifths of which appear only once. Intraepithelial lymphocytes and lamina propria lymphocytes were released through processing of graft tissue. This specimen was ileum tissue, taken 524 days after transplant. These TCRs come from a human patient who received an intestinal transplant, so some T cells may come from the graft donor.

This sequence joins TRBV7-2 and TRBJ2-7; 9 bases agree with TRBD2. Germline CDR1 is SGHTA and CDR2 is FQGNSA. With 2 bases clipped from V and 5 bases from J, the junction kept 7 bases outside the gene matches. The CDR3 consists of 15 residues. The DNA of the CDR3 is TGTGCCAGCAGCTTAAAATCGACTAGCGGTCACGAGCAGTACTTC. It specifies CASSLKSTSGHEQYF.

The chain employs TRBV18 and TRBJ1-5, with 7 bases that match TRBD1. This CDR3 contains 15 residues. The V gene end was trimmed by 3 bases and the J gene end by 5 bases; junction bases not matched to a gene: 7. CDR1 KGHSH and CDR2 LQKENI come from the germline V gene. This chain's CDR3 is CASSPYQGGDQPQHF. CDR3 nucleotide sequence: TGTGCCAGCTCACCTTACCAGGGGGGCGATCAGCCCCAGCATTTT.

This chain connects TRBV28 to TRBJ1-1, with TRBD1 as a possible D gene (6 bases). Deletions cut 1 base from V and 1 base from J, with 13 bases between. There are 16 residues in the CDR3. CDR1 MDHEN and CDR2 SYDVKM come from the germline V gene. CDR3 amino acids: CASSLFQGGGNTEAFF. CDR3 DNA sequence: TGTGCCAGCAGTTTATTCCAGGGAGGGGGGAACACTGAAGCTTTCTTT.

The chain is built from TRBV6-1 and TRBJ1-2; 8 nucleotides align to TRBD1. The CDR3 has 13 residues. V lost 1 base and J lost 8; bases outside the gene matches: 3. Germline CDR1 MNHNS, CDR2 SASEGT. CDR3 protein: CASSEGDRKGYTF. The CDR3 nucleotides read TGTGCCAGCAGTGAAGGGGACAGGAAGGGCTACACCTTC.

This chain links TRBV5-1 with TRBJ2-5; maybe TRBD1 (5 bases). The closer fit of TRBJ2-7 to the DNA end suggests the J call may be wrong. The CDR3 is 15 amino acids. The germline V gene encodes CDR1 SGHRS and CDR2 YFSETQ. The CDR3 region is CASSLVAGPSYEQYF. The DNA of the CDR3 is TGCGCCAGCAGCTTGGTGGCAGGGCCCTCCTACGAGCAGTACTTC.

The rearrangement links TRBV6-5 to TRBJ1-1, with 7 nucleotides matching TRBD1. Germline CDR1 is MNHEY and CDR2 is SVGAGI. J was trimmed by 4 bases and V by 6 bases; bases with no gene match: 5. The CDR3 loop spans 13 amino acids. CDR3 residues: CASSRNRGTEAFF. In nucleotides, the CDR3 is TGTGCCAGCAGCCGTAACAGGGGCACTGAAGCTTTCTTT.

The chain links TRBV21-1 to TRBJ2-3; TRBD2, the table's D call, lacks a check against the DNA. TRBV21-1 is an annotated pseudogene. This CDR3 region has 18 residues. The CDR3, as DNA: TGTGCCAGCAGTAAATCCGCTACTAGTTCTCATTGCACAGATACGCAGTATTTT. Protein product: CASSKSATSSHCTDTQYF.

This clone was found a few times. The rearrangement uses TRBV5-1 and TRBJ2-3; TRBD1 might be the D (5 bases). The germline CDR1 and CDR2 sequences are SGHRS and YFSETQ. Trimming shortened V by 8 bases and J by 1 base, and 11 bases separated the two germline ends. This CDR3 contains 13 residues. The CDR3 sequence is CASTPRGTDTQYF. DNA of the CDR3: TGCGCCAGTACCCCCAGGGGCACAGATACGCAGTATTTT.

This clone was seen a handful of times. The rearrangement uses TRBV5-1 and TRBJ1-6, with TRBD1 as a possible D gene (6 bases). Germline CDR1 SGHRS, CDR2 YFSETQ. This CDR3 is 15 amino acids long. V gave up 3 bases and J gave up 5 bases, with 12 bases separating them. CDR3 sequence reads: CASSSWTADNSPLHF. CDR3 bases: TGCGCCAGCAGCTCCTGGACAGCGGATAATTCACCCCTCCACTTT.

This chain's CDR3 is CASRGGTGGYNSPLHF. CDR3 sequence (DNA): TGTGCCAGCAGGGGTGGGACAGGGGGCTACAATTCACCCCTCCACTTT. The chain recombines TRBV2 with TRBJ1-6; 12 bases are a match to TRBD1. Germline CDR1 SNHLY, CDR2 FYNNEI. There are 16 residues in the CDR3. With V trimmed by 6 bases and J by 7 bases, 7 bases remained unmatched.

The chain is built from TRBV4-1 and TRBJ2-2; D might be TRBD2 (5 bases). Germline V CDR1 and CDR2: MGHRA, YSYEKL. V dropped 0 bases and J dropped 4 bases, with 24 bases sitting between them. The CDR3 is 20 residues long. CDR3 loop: CASSQDGFPFEGLGTGELFF. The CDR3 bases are TGCGCCAGCAGCCAAGACGGATTCCCCTTTGAGGGCCTGGGCACCGGGGAGCTGTTTTTT.

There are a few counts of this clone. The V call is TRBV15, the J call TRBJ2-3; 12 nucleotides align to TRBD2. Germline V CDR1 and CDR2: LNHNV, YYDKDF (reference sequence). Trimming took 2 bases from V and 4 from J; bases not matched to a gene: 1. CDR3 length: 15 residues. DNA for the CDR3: TGTGCCACCAGCAGACCTAGCGGGGGGGCAGATACGCAGTATTTT. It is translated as CATSRPSGGADTQYF.

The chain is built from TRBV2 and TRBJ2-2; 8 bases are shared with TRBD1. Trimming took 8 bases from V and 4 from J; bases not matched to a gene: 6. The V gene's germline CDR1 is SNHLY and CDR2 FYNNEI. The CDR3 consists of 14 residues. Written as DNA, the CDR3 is TGTGCCAGCCTACGGACAGGGTTCACCGGGGAGCTGTTTTTT. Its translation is CASLRTGFTGELFF.

In DNA, the CDR3 is TGTGCCAGCAGCTTGGCGGGACTAGCGGGGGATAGCTCCTACGAGCAGTACTTC. Protein: CASSLAGLAGDSSYEQYF. The genes are TRBV5-4 and TRBJ2-7, with 14 positions matching TRBD2. This CDR3 comprises 18 residues. From germline, CDR1 is SGHNT and CDR2 YYREEE (reference sequence). V was pared by 0 bases and J by 0 bases, with 5 bases of the junction left unmatched.

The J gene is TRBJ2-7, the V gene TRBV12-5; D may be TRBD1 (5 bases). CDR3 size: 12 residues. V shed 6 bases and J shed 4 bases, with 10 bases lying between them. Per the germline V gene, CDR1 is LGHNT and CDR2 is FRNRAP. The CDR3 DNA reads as TGTGCTAGTGGACTACAGGAATACGAGCAGTACTTC. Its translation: CASGLQEYEQYF.

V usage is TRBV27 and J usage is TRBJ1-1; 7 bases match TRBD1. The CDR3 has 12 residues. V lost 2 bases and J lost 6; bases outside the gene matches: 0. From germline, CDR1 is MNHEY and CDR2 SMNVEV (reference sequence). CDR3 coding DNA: TGTGCCAGCAGTTTAACAGGGGCTGAAGCTTTCTTT. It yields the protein CASSLTGAEAFF.

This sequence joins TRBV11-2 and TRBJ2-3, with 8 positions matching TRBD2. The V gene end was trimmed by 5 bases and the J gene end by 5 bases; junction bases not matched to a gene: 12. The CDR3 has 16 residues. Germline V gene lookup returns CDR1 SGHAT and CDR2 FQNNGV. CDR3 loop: CASSLSPGGAQDTQYF. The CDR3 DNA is TGTGCCAGCAGCCTAAGCCCCGGGGGGGCCCAAGATACGCAGTATTTT.

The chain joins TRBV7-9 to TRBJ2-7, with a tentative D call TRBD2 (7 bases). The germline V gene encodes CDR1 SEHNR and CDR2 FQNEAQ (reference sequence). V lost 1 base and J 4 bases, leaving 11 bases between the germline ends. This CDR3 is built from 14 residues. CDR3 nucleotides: TGTGCCAGCAGCTTAGAGGGGGGGGCATACGAGCAGTACTTC. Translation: CASSLEGGAYEQYF.

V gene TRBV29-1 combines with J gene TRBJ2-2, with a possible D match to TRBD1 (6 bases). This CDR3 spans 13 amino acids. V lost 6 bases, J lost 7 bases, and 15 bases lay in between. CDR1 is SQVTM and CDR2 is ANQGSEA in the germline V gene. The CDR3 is CSVDRQADGELFF. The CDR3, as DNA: TGCAGCGTAGACCGACAGGCCGACGGGGAGCTGTTTTTT.

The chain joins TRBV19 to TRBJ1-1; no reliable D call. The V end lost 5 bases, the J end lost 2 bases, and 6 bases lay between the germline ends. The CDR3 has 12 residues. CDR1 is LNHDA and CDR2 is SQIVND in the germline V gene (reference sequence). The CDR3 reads CASSLANTEAFF. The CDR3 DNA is TGTGCCAGTAGTTTGGCAAACACTGAAGCTTTCTTT.

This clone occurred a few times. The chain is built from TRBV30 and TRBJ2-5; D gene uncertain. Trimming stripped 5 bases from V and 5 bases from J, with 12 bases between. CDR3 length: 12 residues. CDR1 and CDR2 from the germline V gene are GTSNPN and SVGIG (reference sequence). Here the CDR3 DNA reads TGTGCCTGGTCCCAGATGCAGGAGACCCAGTACTTC. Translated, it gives CAWSQMQETQYF.